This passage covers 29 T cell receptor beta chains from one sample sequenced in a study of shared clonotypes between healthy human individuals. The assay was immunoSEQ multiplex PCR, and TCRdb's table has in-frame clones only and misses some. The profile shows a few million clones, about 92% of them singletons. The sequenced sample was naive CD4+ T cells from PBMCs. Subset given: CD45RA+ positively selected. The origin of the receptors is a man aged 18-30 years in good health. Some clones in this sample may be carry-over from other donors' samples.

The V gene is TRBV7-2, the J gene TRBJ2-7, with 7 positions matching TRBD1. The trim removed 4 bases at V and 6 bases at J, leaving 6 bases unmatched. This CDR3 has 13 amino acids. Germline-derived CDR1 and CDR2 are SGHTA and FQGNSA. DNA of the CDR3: TGTGCCAGCAGCTGGGTTAGGACAGGCGAGCAGTACTTC. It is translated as CASSWVRTGEQYF.

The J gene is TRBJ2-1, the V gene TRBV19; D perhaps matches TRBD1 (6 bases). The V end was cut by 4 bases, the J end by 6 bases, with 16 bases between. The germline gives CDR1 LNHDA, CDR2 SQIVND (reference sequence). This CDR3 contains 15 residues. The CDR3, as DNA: TGTGCCAGTAGTACTCTACTAGAAGGGGGCAATGAGCAGTTCTTC. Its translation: CASSTLLEGGNEQFF.

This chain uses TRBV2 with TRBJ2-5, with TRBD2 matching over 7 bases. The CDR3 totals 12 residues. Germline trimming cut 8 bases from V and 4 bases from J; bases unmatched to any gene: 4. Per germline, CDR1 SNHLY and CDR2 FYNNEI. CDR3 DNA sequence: TGTGCCAGCGGGGAGGGTACAGAGACCCAGTACTTC. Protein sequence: CASGEGTETQYF.

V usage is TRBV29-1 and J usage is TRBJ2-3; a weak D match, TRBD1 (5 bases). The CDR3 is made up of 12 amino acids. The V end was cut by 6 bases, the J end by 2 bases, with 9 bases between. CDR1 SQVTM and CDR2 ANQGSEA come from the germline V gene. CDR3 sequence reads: CSVQDSTDTQYF. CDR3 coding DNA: TGCAGCGTACAGGATTCCACAGATACGCAGTATTTT.

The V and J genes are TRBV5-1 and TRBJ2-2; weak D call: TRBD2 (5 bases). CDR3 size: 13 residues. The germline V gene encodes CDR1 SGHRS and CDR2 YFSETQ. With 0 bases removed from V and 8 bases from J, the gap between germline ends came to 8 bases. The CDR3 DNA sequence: TGCGCCAGCAGCTTGGGCGAGGGAGGGGAGCTGTTTTTT. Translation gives CASSLGEGGELFF.

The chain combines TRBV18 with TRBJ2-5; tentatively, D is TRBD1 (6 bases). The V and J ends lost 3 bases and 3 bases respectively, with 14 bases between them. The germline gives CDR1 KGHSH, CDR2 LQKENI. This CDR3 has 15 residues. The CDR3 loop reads CASSPPQGIEETQYF. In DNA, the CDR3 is TGTGCCAGCTCACCGCCACAGGGTATTGAAGAGACCCAGTACTTC. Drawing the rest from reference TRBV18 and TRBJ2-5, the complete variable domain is NAGVMQNPRHLVRRRGQEARLRCSPMKGHSHVYWYRQLPEEGLKFMVYLQKENIIDESGMPKERFSAEFPKEGPSILRIQQVVRGDSAAYFCASSPPQGIEETQYFGPGTRLLVL.

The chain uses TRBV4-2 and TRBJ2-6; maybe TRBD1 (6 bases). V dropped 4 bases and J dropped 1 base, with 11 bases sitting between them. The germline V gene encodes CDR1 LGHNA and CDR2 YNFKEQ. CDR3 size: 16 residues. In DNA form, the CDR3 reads TGTGCCAGCAGCCTTCAGGACAGTTCTGGGGCCAACGTCCTGACTTTC. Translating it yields CASSLQDSSGANVLTF.

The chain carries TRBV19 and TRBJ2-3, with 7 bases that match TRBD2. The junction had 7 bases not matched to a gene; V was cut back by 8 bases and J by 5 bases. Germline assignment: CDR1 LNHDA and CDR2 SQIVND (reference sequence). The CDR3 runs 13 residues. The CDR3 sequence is CASLEREGDTQYF. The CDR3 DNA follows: TGTGCCAGTCTAGAGCGGGAAGGAGATACGCAGTATTTT.

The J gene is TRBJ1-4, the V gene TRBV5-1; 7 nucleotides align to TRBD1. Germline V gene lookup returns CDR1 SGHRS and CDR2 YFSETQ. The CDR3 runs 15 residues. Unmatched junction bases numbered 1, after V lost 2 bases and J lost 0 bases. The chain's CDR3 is CASSFTGATNEKLFF. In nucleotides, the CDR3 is TGCGCCAGCAGCTTTACAGGGGCAACTAATGAAAAACTGTTTTTT.

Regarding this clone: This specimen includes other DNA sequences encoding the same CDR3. This chain's CDR3 is CASSISGRAGANVLTF. The CDR3 nucleotides are TGTGCCAGTAGTATTTCAGGCAGGGCTGGGGCCAACGTCCTGACTTTC. The rearrangement uses TRBV19 and TRBJ2-6; D perhaps matches TRBD1 (5 bases). V lost 3 bases to trimming and J lost 2 bases, with 11 bases between them. Germline loops: CDR1 LNHDA, CDR2 SQIVND (reference sequence). The CDR3 is 16 residues long.

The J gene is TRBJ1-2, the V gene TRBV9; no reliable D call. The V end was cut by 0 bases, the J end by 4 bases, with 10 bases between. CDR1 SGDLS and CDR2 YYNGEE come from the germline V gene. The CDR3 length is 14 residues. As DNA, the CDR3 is TGTGCCAGCAGCGTAGATAGCCCCATCTATGGCTACACCTTC. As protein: CASSVDSPIYGYTF.

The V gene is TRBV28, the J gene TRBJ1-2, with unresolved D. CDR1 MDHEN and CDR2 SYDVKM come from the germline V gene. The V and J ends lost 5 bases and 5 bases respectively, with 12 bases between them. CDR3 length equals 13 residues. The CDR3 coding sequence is TGTGCCAGCAGTATGCCCCAGCTTTATGGCTACACCTTC. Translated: CASSMPQLYGYTF.

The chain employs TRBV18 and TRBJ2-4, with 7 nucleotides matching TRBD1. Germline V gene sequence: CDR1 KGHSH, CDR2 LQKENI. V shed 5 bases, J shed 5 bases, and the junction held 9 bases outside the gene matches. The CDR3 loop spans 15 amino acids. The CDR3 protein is CASSKTRTGENIQYF. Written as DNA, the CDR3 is TGTGCCAGCTCAAAGACGCGGACAGGAGAAAACATTCAGTACTTC.

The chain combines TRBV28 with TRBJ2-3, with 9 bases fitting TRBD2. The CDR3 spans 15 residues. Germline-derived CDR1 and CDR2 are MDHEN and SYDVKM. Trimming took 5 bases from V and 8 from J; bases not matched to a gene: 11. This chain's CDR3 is CASSLSGTSPVTQYF. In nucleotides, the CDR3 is TGTGCCAGCAGTCTGTCCGGGACTAGCCCGGTTACGCAGTATTTT.

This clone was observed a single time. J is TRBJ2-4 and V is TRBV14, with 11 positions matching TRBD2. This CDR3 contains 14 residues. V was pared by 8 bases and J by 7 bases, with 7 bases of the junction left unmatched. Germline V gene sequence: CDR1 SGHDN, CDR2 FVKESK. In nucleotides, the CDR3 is TGTGCCAGCGCCAGACTAGCGGGAAGTAACATTCAGTACTTC. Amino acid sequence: CASARLAGSNIQYF.

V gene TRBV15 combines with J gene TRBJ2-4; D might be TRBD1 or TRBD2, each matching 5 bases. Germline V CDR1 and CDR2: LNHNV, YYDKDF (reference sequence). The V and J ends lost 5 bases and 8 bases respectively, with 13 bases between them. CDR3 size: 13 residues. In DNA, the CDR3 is TGTGCCACCAGCCGGGACGCGGACCACATTCAGTACTTC. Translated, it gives CATSRDADHIQYF.

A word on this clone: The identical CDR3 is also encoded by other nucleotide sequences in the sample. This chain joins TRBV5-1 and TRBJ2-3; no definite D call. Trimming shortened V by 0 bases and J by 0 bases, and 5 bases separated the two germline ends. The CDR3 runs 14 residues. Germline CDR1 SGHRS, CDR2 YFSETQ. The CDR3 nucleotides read TGCGCCAGCAGCTTGGCCGGGAGCACAGATACGCAGTATTTT. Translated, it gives CASSLAGSTDTQYF.

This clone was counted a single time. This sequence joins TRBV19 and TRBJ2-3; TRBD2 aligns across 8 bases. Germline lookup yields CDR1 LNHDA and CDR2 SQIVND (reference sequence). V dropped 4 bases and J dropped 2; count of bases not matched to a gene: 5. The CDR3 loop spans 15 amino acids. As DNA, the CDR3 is TGTGCCAGTAGTAGAAATAGCGGGAACACAGATACGCAGTATTTT. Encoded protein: CASSRNSGNTDTQYF.

In DNA form, the CDR3 reads TGTGCCAGCACCCCCCGAGGGGGCGGTACCGCTGAAGCTTTCTTT. It encodes CASTPRGGGTAEAFF. This chain joins TRBV5-4 and TRBJ1-1; the match to TRBD1 covers 7 bases. CDR3 length: 15 amino acids. Unmatched junction bases numbered 14, after V lost 6 bases and J lost 6 bases. Germline V gene data show CDR1 as SGHNT and CDR2 as YYREEE (reference sequence).

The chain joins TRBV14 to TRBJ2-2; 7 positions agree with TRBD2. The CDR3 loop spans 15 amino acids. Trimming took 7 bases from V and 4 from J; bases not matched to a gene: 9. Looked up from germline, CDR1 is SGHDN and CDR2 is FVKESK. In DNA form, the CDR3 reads TGTGCCAGCAAGGCGGGAGCGGGGCGCACCGGGGAGCTGTTTTTT. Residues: CASKAGAGRTGELFF.

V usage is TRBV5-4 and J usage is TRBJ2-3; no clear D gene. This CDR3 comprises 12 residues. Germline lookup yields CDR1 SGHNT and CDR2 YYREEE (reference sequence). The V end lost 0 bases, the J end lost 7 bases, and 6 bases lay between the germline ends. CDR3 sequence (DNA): TGTGCCAGCAGCTTGGACGGTAATACGCAGTATTTT. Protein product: CASSLDGNTQYF.

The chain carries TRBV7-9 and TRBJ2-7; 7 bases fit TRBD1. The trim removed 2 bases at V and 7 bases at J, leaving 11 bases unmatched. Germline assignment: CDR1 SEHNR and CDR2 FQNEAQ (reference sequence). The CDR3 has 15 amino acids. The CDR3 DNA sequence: TGTGCCAGCAGCTTATACGGGACAGCCAGGAGAGAGCAGTACTTC. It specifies CASSLYGTARREQYF.

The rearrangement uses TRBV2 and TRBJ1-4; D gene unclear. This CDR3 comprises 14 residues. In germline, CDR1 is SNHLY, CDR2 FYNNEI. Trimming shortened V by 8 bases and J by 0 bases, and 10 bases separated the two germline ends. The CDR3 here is CASWDPTTNEKLFF. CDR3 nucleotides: TGTGCCAGCTGGGATCCTACAACTAATGAAAAACTGTTTTTT.

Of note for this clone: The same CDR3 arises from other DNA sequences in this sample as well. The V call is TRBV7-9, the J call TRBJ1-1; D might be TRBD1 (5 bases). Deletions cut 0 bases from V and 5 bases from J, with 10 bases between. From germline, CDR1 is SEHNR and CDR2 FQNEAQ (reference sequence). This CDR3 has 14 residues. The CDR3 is CASSLAAGGTEAFF. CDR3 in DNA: TGTGCCAGCAGCTTAGCAGCCGGGGGGACTGAAGCTTTCTTT.

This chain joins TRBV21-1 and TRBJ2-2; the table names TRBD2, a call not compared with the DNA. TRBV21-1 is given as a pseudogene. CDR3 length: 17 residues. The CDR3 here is CASSHSGGSGTVGELFF. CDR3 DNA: TGTGCCAGCAGCCACTCCGGGGGTAGCGGGACTGTTGGGGAGCTGTTTTTT.

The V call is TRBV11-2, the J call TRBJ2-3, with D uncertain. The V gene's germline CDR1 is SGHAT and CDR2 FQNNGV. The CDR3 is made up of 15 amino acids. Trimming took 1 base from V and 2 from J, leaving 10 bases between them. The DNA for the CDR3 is TGTGCCAGCAGCTTAGGACAAAGCTTCACAGATACGCAGTATTTT. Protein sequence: CASSLGQSFTDTQYF.

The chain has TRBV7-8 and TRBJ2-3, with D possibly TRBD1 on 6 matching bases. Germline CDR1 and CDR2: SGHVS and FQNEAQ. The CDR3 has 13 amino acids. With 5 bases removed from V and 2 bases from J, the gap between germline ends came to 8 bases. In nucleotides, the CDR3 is TGTGCCAGCAGCCGGGGACACACAGATACGCAGTATTTT. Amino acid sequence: CASSRGHTDTQYF.

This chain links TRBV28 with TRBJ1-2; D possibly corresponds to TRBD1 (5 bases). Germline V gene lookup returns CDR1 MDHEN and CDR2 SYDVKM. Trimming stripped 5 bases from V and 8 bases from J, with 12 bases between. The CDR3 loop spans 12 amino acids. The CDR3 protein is CASSPGTRGYTF. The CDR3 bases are TGTGCCAGCAGTCCAGGGACTCGGGGCTACACCTTC.

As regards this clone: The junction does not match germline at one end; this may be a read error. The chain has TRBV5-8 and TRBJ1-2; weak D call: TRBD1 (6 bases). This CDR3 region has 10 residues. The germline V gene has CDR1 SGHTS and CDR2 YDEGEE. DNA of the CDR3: TGTGCCAGCAGCCTGTGGACAGTGTCCTTC. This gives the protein CASSLWTVSF.